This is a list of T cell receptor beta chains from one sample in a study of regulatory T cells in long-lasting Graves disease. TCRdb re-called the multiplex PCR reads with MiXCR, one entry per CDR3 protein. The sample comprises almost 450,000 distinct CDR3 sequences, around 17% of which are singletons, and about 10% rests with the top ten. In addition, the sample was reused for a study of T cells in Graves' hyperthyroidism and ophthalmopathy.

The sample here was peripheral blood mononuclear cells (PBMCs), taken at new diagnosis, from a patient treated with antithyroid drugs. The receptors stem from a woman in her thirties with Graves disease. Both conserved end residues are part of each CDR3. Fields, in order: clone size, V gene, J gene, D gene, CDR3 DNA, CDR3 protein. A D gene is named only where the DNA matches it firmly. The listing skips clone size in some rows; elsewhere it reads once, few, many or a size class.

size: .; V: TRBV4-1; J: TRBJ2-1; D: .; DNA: TGCGCCAGCAGCTTATCGTGGGCGGGAACCTACAATGAGCAGTTCTTC; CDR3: CASSLSWAGTYNEQFF
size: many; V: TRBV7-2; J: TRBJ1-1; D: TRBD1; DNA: TGTGCCAGCAGCTTCGAGGGGGCAGGCACTGAAGCTTTCTTT; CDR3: CASSFEGAGTEAFF
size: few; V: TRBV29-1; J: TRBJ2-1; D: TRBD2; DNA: TGCAGCGTGACGGGACTAGCGGGCAACTACAATGAGCAGTTCTTC; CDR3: CSVTGLAGNYNEQFF
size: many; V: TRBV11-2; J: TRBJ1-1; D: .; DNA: TGTGCCAGCAGCCCTCCCGGTCGCGAAGCTTTCTTT; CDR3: CASSPPGREAFF
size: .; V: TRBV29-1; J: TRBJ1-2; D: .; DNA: TGCAGCGTTGAGAGGGGACGCTCGGGGGGCTACACCTTC; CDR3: CSVERGRSGGYTF
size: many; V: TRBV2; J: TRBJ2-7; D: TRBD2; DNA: TGTGCCAGCAGTGCGGGACTAGTTACCACCTACGAGCAGTACTTC; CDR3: CASSAGLVTTYEQYF
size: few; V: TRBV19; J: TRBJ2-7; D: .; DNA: TGTGCCAGTAGTATCGCTGGCGGCAGCTCCTACGAGCAGTACTTC; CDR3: CASSIAGGSSYEQYF
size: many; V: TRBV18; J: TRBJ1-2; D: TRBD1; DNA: TGTGCCAGCTCACCCCCGCCGGGACAGGAGGTTGGCTACACCTTC; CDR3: CASSPPPGQEVGYTF
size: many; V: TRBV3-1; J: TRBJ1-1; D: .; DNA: TGTGCCAGCAGCCAAGCCTATCCGCGGGTGAACACTGAAGCTTTCTTT; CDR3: CASSQAYPRVNTEAFF
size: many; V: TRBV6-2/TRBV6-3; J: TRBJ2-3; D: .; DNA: TGTGCCAGCGCTGTGGGGATCACAGATACGCAGTATTTT; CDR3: CASAVGITDTQYF
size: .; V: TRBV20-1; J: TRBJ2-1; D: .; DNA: TGCAGTGCTAGTTTCGGGCGGGGCTCCTACAATGAGCAGTTCTTC; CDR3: CSASFGRGSYNEQFF
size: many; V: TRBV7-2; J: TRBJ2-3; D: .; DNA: TGTGCCAGCAGCAACCCAATTGGGGATACGCAGTATTTT; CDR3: CASSNPIGDTQYF
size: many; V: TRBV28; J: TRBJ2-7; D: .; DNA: TGTGCCAGCAAACCCTCGGGGCAGAGCTCCTACGAGCAGTACTTC; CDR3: CASKPSGQSSYEQYF
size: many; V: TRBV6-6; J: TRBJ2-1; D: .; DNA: TGTGCCAGCAGTTACTCGCCCGCAGGGAATAATGAGCAGTTCTTC; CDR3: CASSYSPAGNNEQFF